The 5 T cell receptor beta chains below all came from one sample that was sequenced in a study of PD-L1 blockade in urothelial cancer. Some clones are missing from TCRdb's copy, which holds only in-frame ones; the method was immunoSEQ multiplex PCR. This table has some 42,000 clones, approximately 77% appearing once. The specimen was PBMCs, collected around atezolizumab (anti-PD-L1) treatment. These receptors all stem from a man aged 70-80 years with urothelial cancer.

This clone was seen just once. The chain combines TRBV7-2 with TRBJ2-3; D is unclear. The CDR3 totals 16 residues. Trimming stripped 1 base from V and 0 bases from J, with 11 bases between. Germline CDR1 reads SGHTA; CDR2 reads FQGNSA. DNA for the CDR3: TGTGCCAGCAGCTTAGGGGCTCACACTAGCACAGATACGCAGTATTTT. Translation gives CASSLGAHTSTDTQYF.

This sequence joins TRBV7-3 and TRBJ2-5; 10 nucleotides line up with TRBD2. V shed 9 bases, J shed 11 bases, and the junction held 15 bases outside the gene matches. In germline, CDR1 is SGHTA, CDR2 FQGTGA. The CDR3 sequence is 14 residues long. CDR3: CARTLSGRSPGQYF. In nucleotides, the CDR3 is TGTGCCAGGACCCTTAGCGGGAGGTCTCCGGGGCAGTACTTC.

This chain joins TRBV27 and TRBJ2-2, with 11 bases lining up with TRBD2. Germline V gene data show CDR1 as MNHEY and CDR2 as SMNVEV (reference sequence). Trimming removed 3 bases from V and 5 bases from J; junction bases left unmatched: 5. The CDR3 consists of 16 residues. The CDR3 here is CASSFIAGGRTGELFF. CDR3 nucleotide sequence: TGTGCCAGCAGTTTCATAGCGGGAGGGCGAACCGGGGAGCTGTTTTTT.

The rearrangement joins TRBV10-3 to TRBJ2-3; D not resolved. This CDR3 has 17 amino acids. The ends were cut back, 0 bases at V and 1 base at J, with 14 bases in the middle. Germline V lookup: CDR1 ENHRY, CDR2 SYGVKD. The chain's CDR3 is CAISESEIVRGTDTQYF. CDR3 bases: TGTGCCATCAGTGAGTCTGAAATAGTGCGTGGCACAGATACGCAGTATTTT.

The genes are TRBV5-1 and TRBJ2-7, with 8 bases fitting TRBD1. V shed 1 base and J 6 bases; nucleotides not matched to a gene: 6. This CDR3 has 14 amino acids. In germline, CDR1 is SGHRS, CDR2 YFSETQ. The CDR3 sequence: CASSLSDRGSEQYF. CDR3 coding DNA: TGCGCCAGCAGCTTGAGTGACAGGGGATCCGAGCAGTACTTC.